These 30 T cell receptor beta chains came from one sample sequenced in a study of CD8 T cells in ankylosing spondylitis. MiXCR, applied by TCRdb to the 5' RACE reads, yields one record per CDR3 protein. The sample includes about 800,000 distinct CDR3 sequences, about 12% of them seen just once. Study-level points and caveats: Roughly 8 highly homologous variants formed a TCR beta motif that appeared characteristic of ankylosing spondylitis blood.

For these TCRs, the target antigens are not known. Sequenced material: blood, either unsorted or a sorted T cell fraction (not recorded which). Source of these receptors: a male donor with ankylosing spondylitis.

CDR3 sequence reads: CASSPYRTSRYNEQFF. The CDR3 DNA reads as TGTGCCAGCAGCCCGTACCGGACTAGCCGTTACAATGAGCAGTTCTTC. V gene TRBV7-8 combines with J gene TRBJ2-1; 8 nucleotides line up with TRBD2. Germline lookup yields CDR1 SGHVS and CDR2 FQNEAQ. The CDR3 contains 16 residues. The J segment lost 4 bases and the V segment lost 5 bases, leaving 10 bases of the junction unmatched.

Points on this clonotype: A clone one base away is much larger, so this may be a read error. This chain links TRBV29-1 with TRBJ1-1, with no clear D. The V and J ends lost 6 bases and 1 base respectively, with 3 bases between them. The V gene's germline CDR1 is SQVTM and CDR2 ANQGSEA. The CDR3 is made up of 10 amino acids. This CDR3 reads CSVQNTEAFF. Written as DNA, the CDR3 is TGCAGCGTCCAGAACACTGAAGCTTTCTTT.

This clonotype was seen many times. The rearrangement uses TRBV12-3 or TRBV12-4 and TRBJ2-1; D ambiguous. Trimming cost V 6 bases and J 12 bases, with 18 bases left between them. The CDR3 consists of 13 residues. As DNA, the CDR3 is TGTGCCAGCAGCCAAACCGGTAGCCCCCCGCAGTTCTTC. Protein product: CASSQTGSPPQFF.

In DNA, the CDR3 is TGTGCCAGCAGTTACTCGGAGGCAACAGATACGCAGTATTTT. It translates to CASSYSEATDTQYF. The rearrangement joins TRBV6-5 to TRBJ2-3; D is perhaps TRBD2 (5 bases). Germline loops: CDR1 MNHEY, CDR2 SVGAGI. This CDR3 spans 14 amino acids. The germline V and J ends were trimmed by 0 bases and 3 bases, with 7 bases remaining between them.

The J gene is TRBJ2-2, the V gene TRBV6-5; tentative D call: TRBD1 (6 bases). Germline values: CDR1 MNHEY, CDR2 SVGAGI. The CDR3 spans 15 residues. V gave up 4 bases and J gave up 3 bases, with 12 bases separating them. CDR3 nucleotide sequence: TGTGCCAGCAGTTCCCCGGGACACTACACCGGGGAGCTGTTTTTT. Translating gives CASSSPGHYTGELFF.

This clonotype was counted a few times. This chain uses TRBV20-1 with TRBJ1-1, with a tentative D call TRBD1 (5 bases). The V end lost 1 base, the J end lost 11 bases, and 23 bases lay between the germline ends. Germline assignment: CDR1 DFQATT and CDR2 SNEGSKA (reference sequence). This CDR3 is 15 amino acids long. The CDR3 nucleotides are TGCAGTGCTAGAGGAAAGAGTTGGACATCGGCTCGGGCTTTCTTT. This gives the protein CSARGKSWTSARAFF.

The CDR3 DNA reads as TGTGCCATCAGCCGTTATGGGGATAGGATCGGAAACACCATATATTTT. It is translated as CAISRYGDRIGNTIYF. The J gene is TRBJ1-3, the V gene TRBV10-3; D unclear. CDR1 and CDR2 (germline): ENHRY, SYGVKD. CDR3 length equals 16 residues. Trimming took off 6 bases at V and 4 bases at J, with 19 bases between the two ends.

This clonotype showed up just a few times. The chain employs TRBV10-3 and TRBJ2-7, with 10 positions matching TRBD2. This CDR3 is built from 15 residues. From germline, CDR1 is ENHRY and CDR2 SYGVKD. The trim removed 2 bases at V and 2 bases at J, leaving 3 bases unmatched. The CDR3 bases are TGTGCCATCAGTGAGACTAGCGGGAACCCCTACGAGCAGTACTTC. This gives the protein CAISETSGNPYEQYF.

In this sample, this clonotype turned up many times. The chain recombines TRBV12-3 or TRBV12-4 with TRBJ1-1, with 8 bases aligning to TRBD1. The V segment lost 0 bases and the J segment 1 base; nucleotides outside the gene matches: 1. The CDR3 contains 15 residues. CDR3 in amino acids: CASSLADRANTEAFF. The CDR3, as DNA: TGTGCCAGCAGTTTAGCGGACAGGGCGAACACTGAAGCTTTCTTT.

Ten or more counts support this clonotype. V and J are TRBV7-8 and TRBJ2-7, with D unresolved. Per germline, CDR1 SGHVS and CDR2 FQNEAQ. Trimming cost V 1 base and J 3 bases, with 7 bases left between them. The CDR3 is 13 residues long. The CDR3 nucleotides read TGTGCCAGCAGCTTAGTCATTGGCTACGAGCAGTACTTC. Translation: CASSLVIGYEQYF. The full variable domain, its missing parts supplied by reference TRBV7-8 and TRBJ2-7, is GAGVSQSPRYKVAKRGQDVALRCDPISGHVSLFWYQQALGQGPEFLTYFQNEAQLDKSGLPSDRFFAERPEGSVSTLKIQRTQQEDSAVYLCASSLVIGYEQYFGPGTRLTVT.

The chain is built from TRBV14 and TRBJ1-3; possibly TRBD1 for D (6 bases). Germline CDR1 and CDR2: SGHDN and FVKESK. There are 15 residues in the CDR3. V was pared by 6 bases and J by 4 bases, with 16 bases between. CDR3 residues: CASRLSGRGGNTIYF. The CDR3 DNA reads TGTGCCAGCAGACTATCGGGCAGGGGAGGAAACACCATATATTTT.

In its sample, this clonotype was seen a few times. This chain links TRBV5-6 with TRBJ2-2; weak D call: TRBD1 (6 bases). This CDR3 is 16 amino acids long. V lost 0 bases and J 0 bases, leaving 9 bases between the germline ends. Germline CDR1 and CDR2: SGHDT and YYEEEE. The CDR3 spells CASSLGTDPNTGELFF. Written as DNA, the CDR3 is TGTGCCAGCAGCTTGGGGACAGACCCGAACACCGGGGAGCTGTTTTTT.

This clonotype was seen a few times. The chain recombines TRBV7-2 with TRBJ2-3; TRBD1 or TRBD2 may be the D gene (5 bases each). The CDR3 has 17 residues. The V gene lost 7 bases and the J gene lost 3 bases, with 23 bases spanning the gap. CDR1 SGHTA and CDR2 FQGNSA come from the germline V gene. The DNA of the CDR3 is TGTGCCAGCACCCCAAGGAGGAAAAGGGGCGGAACAGATACGCAGTATTTT. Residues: CASTPRRKRGGTDTQYF.

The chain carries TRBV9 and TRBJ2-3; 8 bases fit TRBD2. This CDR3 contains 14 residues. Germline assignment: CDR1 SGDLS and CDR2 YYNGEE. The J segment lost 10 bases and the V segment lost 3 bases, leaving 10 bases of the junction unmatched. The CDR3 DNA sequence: TGTGCCAGCAGCGGTCCGGGACTAGGTCTTGCGCAGTATTTT. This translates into CASSGPGLGLAQYF. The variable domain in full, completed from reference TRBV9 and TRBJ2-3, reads DSGVTQTPKHLITATGQRVTLRCSPRSGDLSVYWYQQSLDQGLQFLIQYYNGEERAKGNILERFSAQQFPDLHSELNLSSLELGDSALYFCASSGPGLGLAQYFGPGTRLTVL.

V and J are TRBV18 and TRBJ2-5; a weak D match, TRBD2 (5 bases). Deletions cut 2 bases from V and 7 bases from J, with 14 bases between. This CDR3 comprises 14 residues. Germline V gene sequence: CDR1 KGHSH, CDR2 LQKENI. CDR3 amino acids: CASSPASGGATQYF. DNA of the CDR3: TGTGCCAGCTCACCAGCCAGCGGTGGTGCGACCCAGTACTTC.

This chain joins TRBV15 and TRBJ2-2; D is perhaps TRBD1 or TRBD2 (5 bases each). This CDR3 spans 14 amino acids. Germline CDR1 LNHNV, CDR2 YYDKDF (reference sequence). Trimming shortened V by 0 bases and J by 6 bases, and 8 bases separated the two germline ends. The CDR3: CATSRDGGAGELFF. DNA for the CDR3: TGTGCCACCAGCAGAGATGGGGGTGCCGGGGAGCTGTTTTTT.

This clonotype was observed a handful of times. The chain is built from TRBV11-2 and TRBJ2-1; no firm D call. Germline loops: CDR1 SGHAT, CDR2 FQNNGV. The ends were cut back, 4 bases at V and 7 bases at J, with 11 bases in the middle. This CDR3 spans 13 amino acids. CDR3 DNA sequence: TGTGCCAGCAGCTGGAAGTTTCTAAATGAGCAGTTCTTC. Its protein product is CASSWKFLNEQFF.

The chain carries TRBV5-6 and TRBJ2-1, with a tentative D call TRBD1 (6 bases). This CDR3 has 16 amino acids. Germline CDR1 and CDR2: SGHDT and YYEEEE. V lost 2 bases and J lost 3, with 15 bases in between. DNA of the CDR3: TGTGCCAGCAGCTTCCTTTTAGGACAGATCTACAATGAGCAGTTCTTC. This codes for CASSFLLGQIYNEQFF.

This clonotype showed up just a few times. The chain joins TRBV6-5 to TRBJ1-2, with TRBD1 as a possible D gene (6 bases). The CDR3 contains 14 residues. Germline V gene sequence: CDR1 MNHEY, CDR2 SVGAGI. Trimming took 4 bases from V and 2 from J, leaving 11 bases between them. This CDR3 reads CASSSRDTNYGYTF. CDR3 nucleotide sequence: TGTGCCAGCAGTTCCCGGGACACCAACTATGGCTACACCTTC.

This chain's CDR3 is CASSPAGSQRETQYF. The CDR3 bases are TGTGCCAGCAGCCCAGCGGGGAGCCAGAGGGAGACCCAGTACTTC. The V and J genes are TRBV11-2 and TRBJ2-5; 7 bases agree with TRBD2. Germline V gene data show CDR1 as SGHAT and CDR2 as FQNNGV. The CDR3 has 15 amino acids. V trimming: 5 bases; J trimming: 5 bases; junction bases outside the gene matches: 11.

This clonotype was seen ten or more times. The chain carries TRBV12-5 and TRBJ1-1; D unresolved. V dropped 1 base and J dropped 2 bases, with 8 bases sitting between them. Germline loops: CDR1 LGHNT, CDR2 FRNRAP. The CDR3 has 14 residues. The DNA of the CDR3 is TGTGCTAGTGGTTTGGGGACCGCCAACACTGAAGCTTTCTTT. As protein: CASGLGTANTEAFF.

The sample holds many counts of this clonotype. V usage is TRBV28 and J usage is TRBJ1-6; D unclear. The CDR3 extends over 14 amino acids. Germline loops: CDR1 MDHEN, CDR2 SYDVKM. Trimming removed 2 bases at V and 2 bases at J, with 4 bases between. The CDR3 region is CASSLSTYNSPLHF. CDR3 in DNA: TGTGCCAGCAGTTTAAGTACCTATAATTCACCCCTCCACTTT.

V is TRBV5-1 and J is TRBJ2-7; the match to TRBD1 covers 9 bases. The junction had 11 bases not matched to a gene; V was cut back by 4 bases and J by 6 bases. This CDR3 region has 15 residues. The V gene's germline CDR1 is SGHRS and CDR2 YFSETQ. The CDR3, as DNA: TGCGCCAGCAGCCCACGTCCCGGGACAGGGTTCGAGCAGTACTTC. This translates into CASSPRPGTGFEQYF.

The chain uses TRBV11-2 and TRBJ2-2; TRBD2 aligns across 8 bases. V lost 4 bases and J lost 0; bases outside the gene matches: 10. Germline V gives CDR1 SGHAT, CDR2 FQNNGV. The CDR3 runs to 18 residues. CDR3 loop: CASSSRGSGNSNTGELFF. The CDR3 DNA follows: TGTGCCAGCAGCTCACGGGGTAGCGGGAATTCGAACACCGGGGAGCTGTTTTTT.

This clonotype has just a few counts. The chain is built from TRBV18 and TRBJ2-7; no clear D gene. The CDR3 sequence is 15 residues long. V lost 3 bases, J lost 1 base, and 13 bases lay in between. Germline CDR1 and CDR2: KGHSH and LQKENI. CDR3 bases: TGTGCCAGCTCACCTCTGTTCGAGCGATCCTACGAGCAGTACTTC. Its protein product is CASSPLFERSYEQYF.

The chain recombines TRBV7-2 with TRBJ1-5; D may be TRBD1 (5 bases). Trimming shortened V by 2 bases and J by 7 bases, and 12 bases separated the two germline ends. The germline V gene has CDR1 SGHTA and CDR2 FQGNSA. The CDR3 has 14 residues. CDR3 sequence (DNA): TGTGCCAGCAGCTTACCAGGGTGGGACCAGCCCCAGCATTTT. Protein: CASSLPGWDQPQHF.

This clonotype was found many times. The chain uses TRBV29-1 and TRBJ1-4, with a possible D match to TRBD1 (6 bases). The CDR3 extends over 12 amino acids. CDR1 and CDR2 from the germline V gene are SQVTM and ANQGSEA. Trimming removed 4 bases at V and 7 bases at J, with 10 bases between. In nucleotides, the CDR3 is TGCAGCGTTGGGGGGCAGTCTGAAAAACTGTTTTTT. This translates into CSVGGQSEKLFF.

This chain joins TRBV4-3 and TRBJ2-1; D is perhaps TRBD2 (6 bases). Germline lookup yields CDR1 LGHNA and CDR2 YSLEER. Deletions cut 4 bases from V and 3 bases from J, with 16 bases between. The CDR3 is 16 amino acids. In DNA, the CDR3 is TGCGCCAGCAGCCTCCGAGCGGGTGGAAACTACAATGAGCAGTTCTTC. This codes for CASSLRAGGNYNEQFF.

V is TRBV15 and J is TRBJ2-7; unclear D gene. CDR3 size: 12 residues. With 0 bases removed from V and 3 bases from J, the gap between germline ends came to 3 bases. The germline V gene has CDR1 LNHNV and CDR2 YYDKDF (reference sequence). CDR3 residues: CATSRDYYEQYF. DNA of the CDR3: TGTGCCACCAGCAGAGACTACTACGAGCAGTACTTC. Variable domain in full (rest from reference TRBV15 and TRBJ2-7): DAMVIQNPRYQVTQFGKPVTLSCSQTLNHNVMYWYQQKSSQAPKLLFHYYDKDFNNEADTPDNFQSRRPNTSFCFLDIRSPGLGDTAMYLCATSRDYYEQYFGPGTRLTVT.

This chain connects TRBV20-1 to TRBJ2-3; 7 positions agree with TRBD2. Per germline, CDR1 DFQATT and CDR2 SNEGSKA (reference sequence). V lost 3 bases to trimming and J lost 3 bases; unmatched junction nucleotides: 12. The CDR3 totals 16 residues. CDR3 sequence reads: CSASDFLAERTDTQYF. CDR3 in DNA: TGCAGTGCTAGTGACTTTCTAGCGGAGAGGACAGATACGCAGTATTTT.